Here is one T cell receptor (beta chain) with its context. These data come from a study of blood T cell repertoires in COVID-19. Overall study context: T cells, B-cell-depleted T cells, or PBMCs provided the cDNA or gDNA that served as material.

Participants reported their clinical history, and cohort assignment relied on those reports. Recovered Cohort 3 donors showed two negative PCRs, clearance, or symptom resolution. The data were produced by immunoSEQ multiplex PCR, yet TCRdb's version contains in-frame clones alone and is incomplete. Of about 400,000 clones in the sample, around 87% were seen once. The sequencing sample was made of PBMCs or T cells enriched from blood (not recorded which). The sequence derives from a woman between 50 and 59 years old who had recovered from COVID-19.

CDR3 sequence reads: CASKTTHQRGNEQFF. As DNA, the CDR3 is TGTGCCAGCAAAACGACACACCAACGGGGCAATGAGCAGTTCTTC. The chain employs TRBV2 and TRBJ2-1, with D tentatively TRBD2 (5 bases). The germline CDR1 and CDR2 sequences are SNHLY and FYNNEI. The CDR3 spans 15 residues. Between the trimmed V and J ends, which lost 7 bases and 6 bases, there was a span of 19 bases.